The rows below give T cell receptor beta chains drawn from one sample of a study of OX40 agonist ivuxolimab in advanced cancers. TCRdb's table, derived via immunoSEQ multiplex PCR, lists solely in-frame clones and lacks some. The sample contains some 65,000 clones, roughly 84% of which appear only once. Source: CD4+ or CD8+ T cells sorted from blood, taken in a trial of the OX40 agonist ivuxolimab. These receptors were taken from an adult with an advanced solid tumor such as melanoma, head and neck, liver or kidney cancer. The CDR3 runs from the conserved cysteine through the conserved F or W. The D gene is left open where the match is weak. Size is stated for part of the rows, as once, few or many counts, or as a class when the clone is expanded.

>NA|NA|TRBV15|TRBJ1-1|15
TGTGCCACCAGCAGAGAACAACCAGTCAACACTGAAGCTTTCTTT
CATSREQPVNTEAFF
>TRBD2|NA|TRBV4-3|TRBJ2-1|15
TGCGCCAGCAGCCGAGTAGCGGGGGGGCGGGGTGAGCAGTTCTTC
CASSRVAGGRGEQFF
>TRBD2|NA|TRBV6-5|TRBJ2-7|15
TGTGCCAGCAGTCCATCTAGCGGGGGGTCCTACGAGCAGTACTTC
CASSPSSGGSYEQYF
>TRBD2|NA|TRBV18|TRBJ2-7|18
TGTGCCAGCTCACCCCAAAACCCTACAGGGACTAGCTCCTACGAGCAGTACTTC
CASSPQNPTGTSSYEQYF
>NA|NA|TRBV5-4|TRBJ2-5|16
TGTGCCAGCAGCCCATCAGGGGGGCGGGAGCAAGAGACCCAGTACTTC
CASSPSGGREQETQYF
>NA|NA|TRBV6-1|TRBJ1-3|15
TGTGCCAGCAGTGAAAGGTGGAACTCTGGAAACACCATATATTTT
CASSERWNSGNTIYF
>TRBD1|NA|TRBV6-1|TRBJ1-3|15
TGTGCCAGCAGCCGTACAGGGGGTCGAGGAAACACCATATATTTT
CASSRTGGRGNTIYF
>NA|NA|TRBV7-2|TRBJ1-3|16
TGTGCCAGCAGCGCACAGGGCAGAGACTCTGGAAACACCATATATTTT
CASSAQGRDSGNTIYF
>NA|NA|TRBV5-8|TRBJ1-4|13
TGTGCCAGCAGCGGGCAGTTTAATGAAAAACTGTTTTTT
CASSGQFNEKLFF
>TRBD2|NA|TRBV5-1|TRBJ2-2|15
TGCGCCAGCTTCGATAGCGGGGGGTACACCGGGGAGCTGTTTTTT
CASFDSGGYTGELFF
>TRBD1|NA|TRBV5-1|TRBJ2-3|15
TGCGCCAGCAGCTTGGGGGGACAGAGGCAAGATACGCAGTATTTT
CASSLGGQRQDTQYF
>TRBD1|NA|TRBV6-6|TRBJ2-2|16
TGTGCCAGCAGTTACAATCCGGGACAGGGATCCGGGGAGCTGTTTTTT
CASSYNPGQGSGELFF
>NA|NA|TRBV11-1|TRBJ1-1|13
TGTGCCAGCAGCTTAGCTCAGGGCACTGAAGCTTTCTTT
CASSLAQGTEAFF
>TRBD1|NA|TRBV19|TRBJ1-4|16
TGTGCCAGTAGGCCACAGGGGCGCGCAACTAATGAAAAACTGTTTTTT
CASRPQGRATNEKLFF
>TRBD2|NA|TRBV6-1|TRBJ2-3|13
TGTGCCAGCAGTGAAACTAGCGGGGATAGGCAGTATTTT
CASSETSGDRQYF
>TRBD2|NA|TRBV9|TRBJ2-3|17
TGTGCCAGCAGCGTAACTAGCGGGGGCCTCGGCACAGATACGCAGTATTTT
CASSVTSGGLGTDTQYF
>TRBD1|NA|TRBV29-1|TRBJ1-2|12
TGCAGCGTGCAGGACAGGGTCTATGGCTACACCTTC
CSVQDRVYGYTF
>NA|once|TRBV7-3|TRBJ1-2|15
TGTGCCAGCAGCTCCACAGGGACTACTAACTATGGCTACACCTTC
CASSSTGTTNYGYTF
>NA|NA|TRBV6-6|TRBJ1-4|16
TGTGCCAGCAGTTCAGTACAGCTTGCAACTAATGAAAAACTGTTTTTT
CASSSVQLATNEKLFF
>NA|NA|TRBV10-1|TRBJ2-3|16
TGCGCCAGCAGTGAACGAATAGGGACTCTGACAGATACGCAGTATTTT
CASSERIGTLTDTQYF
>NA|NA|TRBV21-1|TRBJ2-2|15
TGTGCCAGCAGCACAACCCGACTAGGGGCCGGGGAGCTGTTTTTT
CASSTTRLGAGELFF
>NA|NA|TRBV6-1|TRBJ1-5|13
TGTGCCAGCGGGGACATCAGCAATCAGCCCCAGCATTTT
CASGDISNQPQHF
>NA|NA|TRBV11-2|TRBJ1-1|14
TGTGCCAGCAGCTTAGAAGGGTGGGGCACTGAAGCTTTCTTT
CASSLEGWGTEAFF
>NA|NA|TRBV6-5|TRBJ2-1|14
TGTGCCAGCAGTTACTCGGGAACCTACAATGAGCAGTTCTTC
CASSYSGTYNEQFF
>NA|NA|TRBV18|TRBJ1-1|16
TGTGCCAGCTCACCACCTAGTGGGGGCGTGAACACTGAAGCTTTCTTT
CASSPPSGGVNTEAFF
>TRBD1|NA|TRBV7-6|TRBJ1-1|16
TGTGCCAGCAGCCCCACAGGGGTTCGGGGTGGCACTGAAGCTTTCTTT
CASSPTGVRGGTEAFF
>TRBD2|NA|TRBV7-6|TRBJ2-3|15
TGTGCCAGCACCCCCCTTAGCGGGGAAGCAGATACGCAGTATTTT
CASTPLSGEADTQYF
>NA|NA|TRBV19|TRBJ2-3|11
TGTGCCAGTACCTCCACAGATACGCAGTATTTT
CASTSTDTQYF
>TRBD2|NA|TRBV11-1|TRBJ2-1|16
TGTGCCAGCAGCTTAGAATTTCTAGCGGGGGGCAATGAGCAGTTCTTC
CASSLEFLAGGNEQFF
>TRBD2|NA|TRBV13|TRBJ2-1|18
TGTGCCAGCAGCTTAGTGGGTCTAGCGGGGGGGCCTGGGGATGAGCAGTTCTTC
CASSLVGLAGGPGDEQFF
>NA|once|TRBV5-6|TRBJ1-1|15
TGTGCCAGCAGCCGGGTTGGGATTTCGGACACTGAAGCTTTCTTT
CASSRVGISDTEAFF
>NA|NA|TRBV2|TRBJ1-1|13
TGTGCCAGCAGTGTATCAGGGAACACTGAAGCTTTCTTT
CASSVSGNTEAFF
>NA|NA|TRBV5-1|TRBJ2-3|14
TGCGCCAGCAGCTTTGGGGGGGCTGGAGATACGCAGTATTTT
CASSFGGAGDTQYF
>NA|NA|TRBV21-1|TRBJ2-7|20
TGTGCCAGCAGCAAAGTAAAGAGGACAGGCCCCTATTATATATTCTACGAGCAGTACTTC
CASSKVKRTGPYYIFYEQYF
>NA|NA|TRBV7-9|TRBJ2-7|13
TGTGCCAGCAGCTTCGGAGCAACCTACGGGCAGTACTTC
CASSFGATYGQYF
>TRBD1|once|TRBV9|TRBJ1-1|14
TGTGCCAGCAGCGTCACCCCAGGGGGGGGTGAAGCTTTCTTT
CASSVTPGGGEAFF
>NA|NA|TRBV9|TRBJ1-1|15
TGTGCCAGCAGCGCCAGTTACGGTTCTACCACTGAAGCTTTCTTT
CASSASYGSTTEAFF
>NA|once|TRBV27|TRBJ1-1|15
TGTGCCAGCAGTGGTCTACAGGCAGCGAACACTGAAGCTTTCTTT
CASSGLQAANTEAFF
>NA|few|TRBV18|TRBJ2-1|11
TGTGCCAGCTCACTCTCGGATGAGCAGTTCTTC
CASSLSDEQFF
>TRBD1|NA|TRBV11-3|TRBJ2-2|15
TGTGCCAGCAGCTCGACAGGGCCCAACACCGGGGAGCTGTTTTTT
CASSSTGPNTGELFF
>TRBD1|NA|TRBV27|TRBJ2-5|14
TGTGCCAGCAGTCTTCGGACAGGGGAAGAGACCCAGTACTTC
CASSLRTGEETQYF
>NA|few|TRBV10-1|TRBJ1-2|12
TGCGCCAGCAGTGGAACAGACTATGGCTACACCTTC
CASSGTDYGYTF
>TRBD1|NA|TRBV28|TRBJ1-5|17
TGTGCCAGCAGTCCGGGACAGGGATTCTATAGCAATCAGCCCCAGCATTTT
CASSPGQGFYSNQPQHF
>NA|NA|TRBV6-5|TRBJ2-3|14
TGTGCCAGCCGACAGCTTCTAGGCACAGATACGCAGTATTTT
CASRQLLGTDTQYF
>NA|NA|TRBV21-1|TRBJ2-1|19
TGTGCCAGCAGCAAAAGCCTGGACATGGCACTCCTCTCCTACAATGAGCAGTTCTTC
CASSKSLDMALLSYNEQFF
>NA|NA|TRBV10-3|TRBJ2-3|17
TGTGCCATCAGTGACCCCCGCCGGGGCGTAAGCACAGATACGCAGTATTTT
CAISDPRRGVSTDTQYF
>TRBD1|NA|TRBV18|TRBJ1-2|15
TGTGCCAGCTCACCGGACCGGGACAGGAACTATGGCTACACCTTC
CASSPDRDRNYGYTF
>NA|NA|TRBV2|TRBJ2-1|12
TGTGCCAGCGGACCCGGGTGGGATGAGCAGTTCTTC
CASGPGWDEQFF
>NA|NA|TRBV29-1|TRBJ2-2|13
TGCAGCGTTGATGCAGCGAACACCGGGGAGCTGTTTTTT
CSVDAANTGELFF
>NA|few|TRBV30|TRBJ1-1|14
TGTGCCTGGATACCAGGGGTCTGGAACACTGAAGCTTTCTTT
CAWIPGVWNTEAFF
>TRBD1|NA|TRBV30|TRBJ2-2|16
TGTGCCTGGGGGTCGGGACAGGGACTAAACACCGGGGAGCTGTTTTTT
CAWGSGQGLNTGELFF
>NA|NA|TRBV6-5|TRBJ1-1|13
TGTGCCAGCAGTAAACGGGGGAACACTGAAGCTTTCTTT
CASSKRGNTEAFF